These 4 T cell receptor beta chains were sequenced from one sample in a study of human T cells and chemical hapten exposure (dated by TCRdb to the early 2020s). The library was built by means of RACE. TCRdb records NextSeq 500 as the sequencer. In TCRdb, the public reads were trimmed at Q25 with fastp and aligned with MiXCR, with productive beta chains retained. CDR3 protein sequences are deduplicated, and each keeps its most common genes and DNA. In all, the sample holds around 100,000 distinct CDR3 sequences, and about an eighth of those were seen once. The ten largest account for roughly 3% of the sample. The time point label, read with the paper, signifies: patch test 2, 6 weeks after DPC sensitization. The sample's treatment or condition, from its label and the paper: therapeutic diphenylcyclopropenone sensitization with weekly scalp DPC. Source: whole blood, taken in connection with sensitization to the hapten diphenylcyclopropenone (DPC). The source of these receptors is a woman between 40 and 55 years old with alopecia areata. Some clones in this sample may be carry-over from other donors' samples.

This clonotype has at least ten counts. The rearrangement joins TRBV19 to TRBJ1-1; TRBD1 is a possible D gene (6 bases). Trimming pared 8 bases from V and 7 bases from J, leaving 20 bases between. From germline, CDR1 is LNHDA and CDR2 SQIVND (reference sequence). CDR3 length: 14 amino acids. The CDR3 spells CASEGQPVRGEAFF. CDR3 in DNA: TGTGCCAGTGAAGGACAGCCGGTCCGGGGTGAAGCTTTCTTT.

This clonotype was counted a few times. V usage is TRBV10-3 and J usage is TRBJ2-5; D is possibly TRBD1 (5 bases). V lost 5 bases and J lost 5, with 9 bases in between. The CDR3 totals 12 residues. Germline assignment: CDR1 ENHRY and CDR2 SYGVKD. The CDR3 region is CAISQGFETQYF. CDR3 in DNA: TGTGCCATCAGTCAGGGCTTTGAGACCCAGTACTTC.

This clonotype has at least ten counts. The chain combines TRBV18 with TRBJ2-2, with D maybe TRBD1 (6 bases). With 0 bases removed from V and 7 bases from J, the gap between germline ends came to 18 bases. Germline-derived CDR1 and CDR2 are KGHSH and LQKENI. The CDR3 consists of 17 residues. CDR3 in amino acids: CASSPPSGRGVGGELFF. The CDR3 DNA is TGTGCCAGCTCACCACCGTCCGGCAGGGGCGTTGGCGGGGAGCTGTTTTTT.

The V call is TRBV15, the J call TRBJ1-5, with D unresolved. V dropped 3 bases and J dropped 0 bases, with 12 bases sitting between them. The CDR3 consists of 16 residues. Germline-derived CDR1 and CDR2 are LNHNV and YYDKDF (reference sequence). The CDR3 here is CATSSTVGYSNQPQHF. The CDR3 DNA reads as TGTGCCACCAGCAGTACAGTCGGTTATAGCAATCAGCCCCAGCATTTT.